Shown below are 9 T cell receptor beta chains from a single sample sequenced in a study of T-cell reconstitution after alpha-beta-depleted transplantation in children. Molecular barcoding with unique molecular identifiers was used for the TCRbeta library. Each CDR3 protein gets one entry after TCRdb re-called the PCR reads with MiXCR. The data hold hundreds of thousands of distinct CDR3 sequences, with approximately 15% observed a single time. The specimen comprised PBMCs, mostly from graft donor cells, sampled 360 days after TCRalphabeta/CD19-depleted stem cell transplant. Every receptor here comes from a male patient under 10 years old who had a stem cell transplant for acute lymphoblastic leukemia, so the T cells may come from the graft donor.

This clonotype was detected ten times or more. The CDR3 DNA is TGCGCCAGCAGCTTGGTCTACCAGTACAATGAGCAGTTCTTC. Encoded protein: CASSLVYQYNEQFF. The chain combines TRBV5-1 with TRBJ2-1; no firm D call. CDR3 length: 14 amino acids. V was clipped by 0 bases and J by 4 bases, with 8 bases between them. Germline loops: CDR1 SGHRS, CDR2 YFSETQ.

This clonotype has a count of ten or more. The rearrangement links TRBV5-1 to TRBJ1-2; TRBD1 is a possible D gene (5 bases). Germline V lookup: CDR1 SGHRS, CDR2 YFSETQ. The CDR3 has 16 amino acids. V was trimmed by 1 base and J by 5 bases, leaving 18 bases between them. The CDR3: CASSLQGLGGDYGYTF. The CDR3 region has the DNA TGCGCCAGCAGCTTGCAAGGGCTTGGGGGGGATTATGGCTACACCTTC.

Here the CDR3 reads CAIREGTDTEAFF. The CDR3 DNA follows: TGTGCCATTAGGGAGGGGACGGACACTGAAGCTTTCTTT. The chain is built from TRBV19 and TRBJ1-1; perhaps TRBD1 as D (5 bases). The ends were cut back, 10 bases at V and 3 bases at J, with 15 bases in the middle. CDR1 is LNHDA and CDR2 is SQIVND in the germline V gene (reference sequence). The CDR3 has 13 residues. Supplemented by reference TRBV19 and TRBJ1-1, the full variable domain reads DGGITQSPKYLFRKEGQNVTLSCEQNLNHDAMYWYRQDPGQGLRLIYYSQIVNDFQKGDIAEGYSVSREKKESFPLTVTSAQKNPTAFYLCAIREGTDTEAFFGQGTRLTVV.

This clonotype appeared a few times. The V and J genes are TRBV29-1 and TRBJ2-4; maybe TRBD2 (6 bases). Germline V CDR1 and CDR2: SQVTM, ANQGSEA. The CDR3 is made up of 14 amino acids. V was shortened by 6 bases and J by 0 bases, with 12 bases between the two germline ends. CDR3 amino acids: CSVTRGLAKNIQYF. CDR3 bases: TGCAGCGTAACCCGGGGACTAGCCAAAAACATTCAGTACTTC.

There are a few counts of this clonotype. This rearrangement joins TRBV12-3 or TRBV12-4 to TRBJ2-7; D gene unclear. V was pared by 2 bases and J by 0 bases, with 17 bases between. This CDR3 is built from 17 residues. CDR3 residues: CASSLRVDLLLSYEQYF. The CDR3 region has the DNA TGTGCCAGCAGTTTAAGGGTTGATTTGCTCCTCTCCTACGAGCAGTACTTC.

The V and J genes are TRBV24-1 and TRBJ2-3, with a tentative D call TRBD2 (5 bases). Germline V gene data show CDR1 as KGHDR and CDR2 as SFDVKD. Trimming removed 0 bases at V and 6 bases at J, with 15 bases between. The CDR3 sequence is 16 residues long. In nucleotides, the CDR3 is TGTGCCACCAGTGATTTGGGTTATCCCCGAGGGGATACGCAGTATTTT. This encodes CATSDLGYPRGDTQYF.

This clonotype was recorded a few times. This chain joins TRBV3-1 and TRBJ2-2; D tentatively fits TRBD1 or TRBD2 (5 bases each). The germline V and J ends were trimmed by 5 bases and 5 bases, with 18 bases remaining between them. The CDR3 covers 16 residues. The V gene's germline CDR1 is LGHDT and CDR2 YNNKEL (reference sequence). CDR3 nucleotide sequence: TGTGCCAGCAGCAAGGGAGAGCTGCAGGGTACCGGGGAGCTGTTTTTT. Protein product: CASSKGELQGTGELFF.

This clonotype has a handful of counts. The V gene is TRBV5-1, the J gene TRBJ2-1; TRBD1 matches at 9 bases. The CDR3 has 13 residues. The junction had 5 bases not matched to a gene; V was cut back by 5 bases and J by 8 bases. Germline V gene sequence: CDR1 SGHRS, CDR2 YFSETQ. CDR3 bases: TGCGCCAGCAGACACAGGGGGCAGGATGAGCAGTTCTTC. This encodes CASRHRGQDEQFF.

This chain links TRBV12-3 or TRBV12-4 with TRBJ2-7, with 12 bases aligning to TRBD2. With V trimmed by 6 bases and J by 0 bases, 3 bases remained unmatched. The CDR3 spans 15 residues. The CDR3 coding sequence is TGTGCCAGCAGGACTAGCGGGGGCAACTCCTACGAGCAGTACTTC. Protein: CASRTSGGNSYEQYF.